This entry describes one T cell receptor beta chain. No antigen is known for it. No much larger clone is present one base from it, and per-base qualities are unavailable. The library came from the immunoSEQ multiplex PCR assay. TCRdb retrieved this table from immuneACCESS and kept in-frame rearrangements only. Not all clones are present; in checked studies, unresolved V genes account for under half, and no reason is known for the remainder. In this sample the table shows some 85,000 clones, approximately 78% of which occur a single time. Approximately 5% of the sample rests with the top ten. Mismatch repair deficiency was established in every enrolled patient by polymerase chain reaction or immunohistochemistry. Three patients who responded to pembrolizumab therapy underwent TCR sequencing. In the phase II trial, pembrolizumab PD-1 blockade was tested prospectively in advanced mismatch repair-deficient cancers, no matter which tissue of origin the cancers came from. Peripheral blood T cell samples were serially collected before and at multiple times after PD-1 blockade was started. Blood sampling times were reported as weeks after the first pembrolizumab dose.

These data originate in a study of PD-1 blockade in mismatch repair-deficient tumors (dated by TCRdb to about 2017). In the study overall: Between September 2013 and September 2016, the trial enrolled about 86 consecutive patients with approximately 13 mismatch repair-deficient cancer types, every one of whom had been previously treated and was progressing. Deep sequencing of TCR CDR3 regions was used to track tumor-associated T cell clones in peripheral blood of patients responding to PD-1 blockade.

Study-wide conclusions, independent of this receptor: After pembrolizumab, tumor-resident clones, which were often undetectable in blood before treatment, expanded rapidly and then contracted, generally ahead of radiologic responses.

The CDR3 contains 15 residues, cysteine and phenylalanine counted. Just the 45-base CDR3 DNA is kept, in frame starting at base 1. The germline V gene supplies CDR1 MNHNS and CDR2 SASEGT. V drops 2 bases and J drops 7 bases, leaving 17 bases in between. The sample here was peripheral blood, taken 44 weeks after starting pembrolizumab. The sequence is built from TRBV6-1 and TRBJ1-2; TRBD1 could be the D gene, as 6 bases match. The receptor comes from an adult with mismatch repair-deficient cancer. The DNA sequence is as follows: TGTGCCAGCAGTGAATATCGCACAGGGAGGTTTGGCTACACCTTC. This translates into CASSEYRTGRFGYTF.